This T cell receptor beta chain was sequenced during a study of blood T cell repertoires in COVID-19. About the research overall: Both acute and convalescent COVID-19 samples were obtained from the United States, Italy and Spain.

V was pared by 3 bases and J by 3 bases, with 7 bases between. Germline values: CDR1 KGHDR, CDR2 SFDVKD. The CDR3 length is 13 residues. Authors' analysis steps: Reference gene primers were amplified, and this amplification served to estimate nucleated cell counts. Produced via immunoSEQ multiplex PCR; TCRdb's table is partial and in-frame only. For V, J and clone size, that table is used; D and trimming come from the DNA. The table has approximately 67,000 clones, around 87% seen once. Sequencing used peripheral blood. The receptor was isolated from a man aged 45-60 years with active COVID-19. The rearrangement joins TRBV24-1 to TRBJ1-1, with D perhaps TRBD1 (6 bases). CDR3 residues: CATSDAGDTEAFF. The DNA for the CDR3 is TGTGCCACCAGTGATGCAGGGGACACTGAAGCTTTCTTT.